A selection of T cell receptor beta chains follows, all from one sample in a study of T cell changes during pregnancy in multiple sclerosis. Generated by immunoSEQ multiplex PCR, the TCRdb table keeps only in-frame clones and is missing some. This sample has around 30,000 clones, with about 85% found just once. Sequences were derived from CD8+ T cells from peripheral blood mononuclear cells, sampled after pregnancy. The receptor source for this set is a female donor with multiple sclerosis, enrolled in a pregnancy study. CDR3s include the opening cysteine and the closing phenylalanine or tryptophan. Fields, in order: V gene, D gene, clone size, J gene, CDR3 DNA, CDR3 protein. D genes are given only for firm matches. Clone size is not always given. Where it is, it says once, few, many or a class for expanded clones.

v_call: TRBV30
d_call: -
clone_size: -
j_call: TRBJ2-7
cdr3_nt: TGTGCCTGGAGCGGATTGACTGGCTCCTACGAGCAGTACTTC
cdr3_aa: CAWSGLTGSYEQYF

v_call: TRBV28
d_call: -
clone_size: -
j_call: TRBJ2-7
cdr3_nt: TGTGCCAGCAGTAGGACAGAGCTTTGGGTAGAGCAGTACTTC
cdr3_aa: CASSRTELWVEQYF

v_call: TRBV9
d_call: -
clone_size: once
j_call: TRBJ2-2
cdr3_nt: TGTGCCAGCAGTCCCCCGGACAGCTACACCGGGGAGCTGTTTTTT
cdr3_aa: CASSPPDSYTGELFF

v_call: TRBV2
d_call: -
clone_size: medium-sized
j_call: TRBJ1-2
cdr3_nt: TGTGCCAGCAGTGACGATTCAGGGACTAATGGCTACACCTTC
cdr3_aa: CASSDDSGTNGYTF

v_call: TRBV19
d_call: TRBD1
clone_size: -
j_call: TRBJ1-1
cdr3_nt: TGTGCCAGTAGTATCTCGGACAGGGGGGTCACTGAAGCTTTCTTT
cdr3_aa: CASSISDRGVTEAFF

v_call: TRBV5-4
d_call: -
clone_size: -
j_call: TRBJ1-4
cdr3_nt: TGTGCCAGCAGCTTTAACGGCCCAGAGGGTGAAAAACTGTTTTTT
cdr3_aa: CASSFNGPEGEKLFF

v_call: TRBV29-1
d_call: TRBD1
clone_size: -
j_call: TRBJ2-7
cdr3_nt: TGCAGCGTTATTTCCGGGACAGGGGGCTACGAGCAGTACTTC
cdr3_aa: CSVISGTGGYEQYF

v_call: TRBV4-1
d_call: -
clone_size: -
j_call: TRBJ1-6
cdr3_nt: TGCGCCAGCAGCAACCTGGGGGGGGGCCATAATTCACCCCTCCACTTT
cdr3_aa: CASSNLGGGHNSPLHF

v_call: TRBV6-4
d_call: TRBD1
clone_size: -
j_call: TRBJ2-1
cdr3_nt: TGTGCCAGCAGCTACACGATCGGGACAGGGGATGAGCAGTTCTTC
cdr3_aa: CASSYTIGTGDEQFF

v_call: TRBV5-4
d_call: -
clone_size: once
j_call: TRBJ2-4
cdr3_nt: TGTGCCAGCAGCTTGTTGCCCTGGGAGGAATCAAAAAACATTCAGTACTTC
cdr3_aa: CASSLLPWEESKNIQYF

v_call: TRBV6-1
d_call: TRBD2
clone_size: few
j_call: TRBJ2-1
cdr3_nt: TGTGCCAGCAGTCATAGCGGGGGGGCTTACAATGAGCAGTTCTTC
cdr3_aa: CASSHSGGAYNEQFF

v_call: TRBV29-1
d_call: -
clone_size: -
j_call: TRBJ2-6
cdr3_nt: TGCAGCGTTTTCGGCTCTGGGGCCAACGTCCTGACTTTC
cdr3_aa: CSVFGSGANVLTF

v_call: TRBV5-6
d_call: TRBD1
clone_size: -
j_call: TRBJ1-2
cdr3_nt: TGTGCCAGCAGCTTTTGGACAGGGTGGGGCTACACCTTC
cdr3_aa: CASSFWTGWGYTF

v_call: TRBV6-4
d_call: -
clone_size: -
j_call: TRBJ1-4
cdr3_nt: TGTGCCAGCAGTCCTTTGAGGGGGGGAAGTGAAAAACTGTTTTTT
cdr3_aa: CASSPLRGGSEKLFF

v_call: TRBV2
d_call: -
clone_size: -
j_call: TRBJ2-2
cdr3_nt: TGTGCCAGCAGTGAGACTAGAGTAGCCGGGGAGCTGTTTTTT
cdr3_aa: CASSETRVAGELFF

v_call: TRBV7-9
d_call: -
clone_size: -
j_call: TRBJ2-1
cdr3_nt: TGTGCCAGCAGCTTAAAAGTGACTAGTAGCAATGAGCAGTTCTTC
cdr3_aa: CASSLKVTSSNEQFF

v_call: TRBV6-5
d_call: -
clone_size: -
j_call: TRBJ2-2
cdr3_nt: TGTGCCAGCACCACTGACTTGGTTGGGGGGGAGCTGTTTTTT
cdr3_aa: CASTTDLVGGELFF

v_call: TRBV6-1
d_call: -
clone_size: -
j_call: TRBJ1-1
cdr3_nt: TGTGCCAGCAGTTATGGGACACTTGAAGCTTTCTTT
cdr3_aa: CASSYGTLEAFF

v_call: TRBV6-5
d_call: TRBD1
clone_size: -
j_call: TRBJ1-1
cdr3_nt: TGTGCCAGCAGTTACGACAGGGCCCGCGTGGGCACTGAAGCTTTCTTT
cdr3_aa: CASSYDRARVGTEAFF

v_call: TRBV13
d_call: TRBD1
clone_size: -
j_call: TRBJ1-6
cdr3_nt: TGTGCCAGCAGCGCACGGACAGGGAGACTTACCCTCCACTTT
cdr3_aa: CASSARTGRLTLHF

v_call: TRBV4-1
d_call: TRBD1
clone_size: few
j_call: TRBJ1-1
cdr3_nt: TGCGCCAGCGTCCCTGGGACAGGGGGCATGAGCACTGAAGCTTTCTTT
cdr3_aa: CASVPGTGGMSTEAFF

v_call: TRBV10-3
d_call: TRBD2
clone_size: -
j_call: TRBJ2-1
cdr3_nt: TGTGCCACACACCCCCCCGGGACTAGCGGTAATGAGCAGTTCTTC
cdr3_aa: CATHPPGTSGNEQFF

v_call: TRBV28
d_call: TRBD1
clone_size: -
j_call: TRBJ1-2
cdr3_nt: TGTGCCAGCAGCATTGACAGGGTCTCAGGCTACACCTTC
cdr3_aa: CASSIDRVSGYTF

v_call: TRBV28
d_call: -
clone_size: -
j_call: TRBJ1-4
cdr3_nt: TGTGCCAGCAGTTCCCACCGGGAAGCAACTAATGAAAAACTGTTTTTT
cdr3_aa: CASSSHREATNEKLFF

v_call: TRBV28
d_call: TRBD1
clone_size: -
j_call: TRBJ1-6
cdr3_nt: TGTGCCAGCAGTTTCGGGACAGGGAATAATTCACCCCTCCACTTT
cdr3_aa: CASSFGTGNNSPLHF

v_call: TRBV19
d_call: TRBD1
clone_size: -
j_call: TRBJ2-7
cdr3_nt: TGTGCCAGTAGTATCCGGGACAGGGTCCTCGAGCAGTACTTC
cdr3_aa: CASSIRDRVLEQYF

v_call: TRBV7-9
d_call: -
clone_size: -
j_call: TRBJ2-1
cdr3_nt: TGTGCCGTCCCCCTTACGGGACTGAGCTCCTACAATGAGCAGTTCTTC
cdr3_aa: CAVPLTGLSSYNEQFF

v_call: TRBV11-2
d_call: TRBD2
clone_size: once
j_call: TRBJ2-2
cdr3_nt: TGTGCCAGCAGCTTAGGAGCGGGGGTGATCAACACCGGGGAGCTGTTTTTT
cdr3_aa: CASSLGAGVINTGELFF

v_call: TRBV5-4
d_call: -
clone_size: -
j_call: TRBJ2-7
cdr3_nt: TGTGCCAGCAGCCCCGGGTCCTACTCCTACGAGCAGTACTTC
cdr3_aa: CASSPGSYSYEQYF

v_call: TRBV19
d_call: -
clone_size: -
j_call: TRBJ1-5
cdr3_nt: TGTGCCAGTAGTATGGGCGGGTTCCCCCAGCCCCAGCATTTT
cdr3_aa: CASSMGGFPQPQHF

v_call: TRBV5-1
d_call: TRBD1
clone_size: -
j_call: TRBJ2-7
cdr3_nt: TGCGCCAGCAGCATCTTGGACAGGGAGGTCAACGAGCAGTACTTC
cdr3_aa: CASSILDREVNEQYF

v_call: TRBV4-2
d_call: -
clone_size: -
j_call: TRBJ2-7
cdr3_nt: TGTGCCAGCAGCCCCTGGGACAAGACCTACGAGCAGTACTTC
cdr3_aa: CASSPWDKTYEQYF

v_call: TRBV19
d_call: -
clone_size: -
j_call: TRBJ1-1
cdr3_nt: TGTGCCAGTCACAAGAACACTGAAGCTTTCTTT
cdr3_aa: CASHKNTEAFF

v_call: TRBV19
d_call: TRBD1
clone_size: -
j_call: TRBJ1-6
cdr3_nt: TGTGCCAGTACCGACATAGACAGGGAAAATTCACCCCTCCACTTT
cdr3_aa: CASTDIDRENSPLHF

v_call: TRBV6-1
d_call: TRBD1
clone_size: -
j_call: TRBJ1-2
cdr3_nt: TGTGCCAGCAGTGAAGCGACAGGGGGCGGCTATGGCTACACCTTC
cdr3_aa: CASSEATGGGYGYTF

v_call: TRBV5-1
d_call: TRBD1
clone_size: -
j_call: TRBJ2-2
cdr3_nt: TGCGCCAGCAGCTTGTCGGAGTCCGGACAGGGGGCTCTTTCCGGGGAGCTGTTTTTT
cdr3_aa: CASSLSESGQGALSGELFF

v_call: TRBV11-3
d_call: TRBD2
clone_size: -
j_call: TRBJ2-1
cdr3_nt: TGTGCCAGCAGCACAATCACTAGCGGGGGTCAGTTCTTC
cdr3_aa: CASSTITSGGQFF

v_call: TRBV10-2
d_call: TRBD2
clone_size: -
j_call: TRBJ2-3
cdr3_nt: TGCGCCAGCAGTGAGAGGCGGGGGGGCCTAGATACGCAGTATTTT
cdr3_aa: CASSERRGGLDTQYF

v_call: TRBV7-9
d_call: -
clone_size: -
j_call: TRBJ2-7
cdr3_nt: TGTGCCAGCAGCTTAGCAACAGCCTACGAGCAGTACTTC
cdr3_aa: CASSLATAYEQYF

v_call: TRBV7-9
d_call: -
clone_size: -
j_call: TRBJ1-4
cdr3_nt: TGTGCCAGCAGCTTCACAGGTCCAACTAATGAAAAACTGTTTTTT
cdr3_aa: CASSFTGPTNEKLFF

v_call: TRBV15
d_call: -
clone_size: -
j_call: TRBJ1-5
cdr3_nt: TGTGCCACCACCCTAGACGGTCTCAATCAGCCCCAGCATTTT
cdr3_aa: CATTLDGLNQPQHF

v_call: TRBV6-5
d_call: TRBD1
clone_size: -
j_call: TRBJ2-2
cdr3_nt: TGTGCCAGCAGTTTCGACAGGGAGACCGGGGAGCTGTTTTTT
cdr3_aa: CASSFDRETGELFF

v_call: TRBV7-9
d_call: TRBD2
clone_size: -
j_call: TRBJ2-3
cdr3_nt: TGTGCCAGCAGCTTGGAAGCGGGGGGCCCCACTCATACGCAGTATTTT
cdr3_aa: CASSLEAGGPTHTQYF

v_call: TRBV27
d_call: TRBD2
clone_size: few
j_call: TRBJ2-1
cdr3_nt: TGTGCCAGCAGTTCCCTCGGGGGGGTACGAGATGAGCAGTTCTTC
cdr3_aa: CASSSLGGVRDEQFF

v_call: TRBV10-3
d_call: -
clone_size: -
j_call: TRBJ2-7
cdr3_nt: TGTGCCATCAGTGAGGAGGCAGGGGCGCCACTAGAGCAGTACTTC
cdr3_aa: CAISEEAGAPLEQYF

v_call: TRBV6-6
d_call: TRBD2
clone_size: -
j_call: TRBJ2-3
cdr3_nt: TGTGCCAGCAGCCCCTCTCGGGGGGGTGCAGATACGCAGTATTTT
cdr3_aa: CASSPSRGGADTQYF

v_call: TRBV4-3
d_call: -
clone_size: -
j_call: TRBJ2-3
cdr3_nt: TGCGCCAGCAGCCAAGACCCGAGAGATACGCAGTATTTT
cdr3_aa: CASSQDPRDTQYF

v_call: TRBV4-1
d_call: -
clone_size: -
j_call: TRBJ1-2
cdr3_nt: TGCGCCAGCAGCCAAGCTCTGACAGTTCTAGGCTATGGCTACACCTTC
cdr3_aa: CASSQALTVLGYGYTF

v_call: TRBV2
d_call: TRBD1
clone_size: few
j_call: TRBJ1-6
cdr3_nt: TGTGCCAGTGGGACAGGGGAGGTTTCACCCCTCCACTTT
cdr3_aa: CASGTGEVSPLHF

v_call: TRBV6-6
d_call: -
clone_size: -
j_call: TRBJ2-7
cdr3_nt: TGTGCCAGCAGTTACCCGGGGATCTACGAGCAGTACTTC
cdr3_aa: CASSYPGIYEQYF

v_call: TRBV6-4
d_call: -
clone_size: few
j_call: TRBJ2-2
cdr3_nt: TGTGCCAGCAGCCCGGGGGGCGAGCCCGGGGAGCTGTTTTTT
cdr3_aa: CASSPGGEPGELFF

v_call: TRBV27
d_call: -
clone_size: once
j_call: TRBJ2-1
cdr3_nt: TGTGCCAGCAGTTTTTCGGCAGGGGTCCTCTACAATGAGCAGTTCTTC
cdr3_aa: CASSFSAGVLYNEQFF

v_call: TRBV7-9
d_call: -
clone_size: -
j_call: TRBJ2-7
cdr3_nt: TGTGCCAGCAGCTTTCTTTCCGACGAGCAGTACTTC
cdr3_aa: CASSFLSDEQYF

v_call: TRBV5-6
d_call: -
clone_size: -
j_call: TRBJ1-2
cdr3_nt: TGTGCCAGCAGCTTTGAGGGTAGCTATGGCTACACCTTC
cdr3_aa: CASSFEGSYGYTF

v_call: TRBV27
d_call: -
clone_size: -
j_call: TRBJ1-6
cdr3_nt: TGTGCCAGCAGTTACCTCCTGACAGGAACGAATTCACCCCTCCACTTT
cdr3_aa: CASSYLLTGTNSPLHF

v_call: TRBV11-2
d_call: -
clone_size: -
j_call: TRBJ2-7
cdr3_nt: TGTGCCAGCAGCTTAAAGAGGGAGCAGTACTTC
cdr3_aa: CASSLKREQYF

v_call: TRBV27
d_call: TRBD1
clone_size: -
j_call: TRBJ1-1
cdr3_nt: TGTGCCAGCAGTCTCGGACAGGGTCTCACTGAAGCTTTCTTT
cdr3_aa: CASSLGQGLTEAFF

v_call: TRBV15
d_call: -
clone_size: many
j_call: TRBJ1-1
cdr3_nt: TGTGCCACCAGCAGAGATCTAGAGAGTGCGGCGAACACTGAAGCTTTCTTT
cdr3_aa: CATSRDLESAANTEAFF

v_call: TRBV4-3
d_call: TRBD2
clone_size: -
j_call: TRBJ2-7
cdr3_nt: TGCGCCAGCAGCCAAGGGGCCCGGGGGGGCGTGTACGAGCAGTACTTC
cdr3_aa: CASSQGARGGVYEQYF